Only a few counts were recorded for the clone carrying this T cell receptor beta chain. Its antigen is currently unknown. This record comes from a study of CD8 T cells in ankylosing spondylitis. Whole-study findings and limits: A TCR beta motif of several highly homologous variants seemed to mark ankylosing spondylitis blood. In ankylosing spondylitis patients, matched synovial fluid reportedly showed significant enrichment of disease-linked clones.

This CDR3 has 13 residues. V trimming: 3 bases; J trimming: 11 bases; junction bases outside the gene matches: 9. TCRdb called the 5' RACE reads again in MiXCR, with one record for every CDR3 protein. Here the sample spans hundreds of thousands of distinct CDR3 sequences, roughly 15% being singletons. The rearrangement links TRBV12-3 or TRBV12-4 to TRBJ1-1, with 7 nucleotides matching TRBD1. Sequencing was carried out using blood, either unsorted or a sorted T cell fraction (not recorded which). This TCR derives from a male donor with ankylosing spondylitis. The CDR3 loop reads CASSLGAGGIAFF. CDR3 DNA sequence: TGTGCCAGCAGTTTGGGGGCAGGGGGGATTGCTTTCTTT.